Listed here are 27 T cell receptor beta chains from one sample, sequenced in a study of T cell responses to AZD1222 COVID-19 vaccine. The repertoire was sequenced with immunoSEQ multiplex PCR; TCRdb's copy has only in-frame clones and lacks some. In the table there are around 180,000 clones, 85% to 95% of which are singletons. The sequences come from peripheral blood, collected 28 days after the second AZD1222 dose. All receptors derive from an adult who received the AZD1222 COVID-19 vaccine.

In this sample, this clone turned up once. The rearrangement links TRBV9 to TRBJ1-1; D might be TRBD1 (5 bases). V lost 3 bases to trimming and J lost 7 bases, with 10 bases between them. Germline V gene sequence: CDR1 SGDLS, CDR2 YYNGEE. This CDR3 is 12 amino acids long. The CDR3: CASSGRRGEAFF. Here the CDR3 DNA reads TGTGCCAGCAGCGGCAGAAGGGGTGAAGCTTTCTTT.

The chain recombines TRBV2 with TRBJ2-7; 11 nucleotides align to TRBD2. Germline lookup yields CDR1 SNHLY and CDR2 FYNNEI. CDR3 length: 18 residues. Trimming at V came to 3 bases and at J to 1 base, leaving 11 bases not matched to a gene. The CDR3 DNA is TGTGCCAGCAGTGATGGGACTAGCGGACTCCTAGTATCCTACGAGCAGTACTTC. This codes for CASSDGTSGLLVSYEQYF.

The chain is built from TRBV6-1 and TRBJ1-2; D is undetermined. Deletions cut 2 bases from V and 4 bases from J, with 14 bases between. The germline V gene encodes CDR1 MNHNS and CDR2 SASEGT. The CDR3 extends over 15 amino acids. CDR3 region: CASSERGLQPYGYTF. The CDR3 nucleotides are TGTGCCAGCAGTGAACGAGGCCTCCAACCCTATGGCTACACCTTC.

The genes are TRBV14 and TRBJ2-1; D is unclear. Deletions cut 2 bases from V and 5 bases from J, with 22 bases between. CDR3 length: 18 amino acids. The germline gives CDR1 SGHDN, CDR2 FVKESK. The DNA of the CDR3 is TGTGCCAGCAGCCAATCAATATCGCGGCGGCAGACCAACAATGAGCAGTTCTTC. This codes for CASSQSISRRQTNNEQFF. Looking up the rest from reference TRBV14 and TRBJ2-1 gives the full variable domain: EAGVTQFPSHSVIEKGQTVTLRCDPISGHDNLYWYRRVMGKEIKFLLHFVKESKQDESGMPNNRFLAERTGGTYSTLKVQPAELEDSGVYFCASSQSISRRQTNNEQFFGPGTRLTVL.

V and J are TRBV23-1 and TRBJ1-1; 7 positions match TRBD1. TRBV23-1 is placed among ORFs of uncertain function. There are 19 residues in the CDR3. Losses at the gene ends were 2 bases for V and 4 bases for J; bases not matched to a gene: 19. CDR3 sequence: CASSQRTGNSDLGGTEAFF. The CDR3 DNA is TGCGCCAGCAGTCAAAGGACAGGTAACTCGGATCTTGGGGGCACTGAAGCTTTCTTT.

This clone was seen a single time. The chain recombines TRBV18 with TRBJ2-1, with TRBD2 identical over 8 bases. The CDR3 consists of 14 residues. In germline, CDR1 is KGHSH, CDR2 LQKENI. After removal of 3 bases from V and 15 bases from J, the junction contained 13 bases not matched to a gene. In DNA form, the CDR3 reads TGTGCCAGCTCACCTAGCGGGACCCGATCCGAGGGGTTCTTC. Protein sequence: CASSPSGTRSEGFF. Supplemented by reference TRBV18 and TRBJ2-1, the full variable domain reads NAGVMQNPRHLVRRRGQEARLRCSPMKGHSHVYWYRQLPEEGLKFMVYLQKENIIDESGMPKERFSAEFPKEGPSILRIQQVVRGDSAAYFCASSPSGTRSEGFFGPGTRLTVL.

The rearrangement joins TRBV5-6 to TRBJ2-3; no clear D. Trimming left V 3 bases short and J 6 bases short, with 8 bases between. The CDR3 has 12 amino acids. Germline CDR1 SGHDT, CDR2 YYEEEE. This chain's CDR3 is CASSSTVDTQYF. Here the CDR3 DNA reads TGTGCCAGCAGCTCGACGGTCGATACGCAGTATTTT.

The chain uses TRBV2 and TRBJ1-4, with D possibly TRBD1 on 6 matching bases. Trimming pared 4 bases from V and 3 bases from J, leaving 18 bases between. From germline, CDR1 is SNHLY and CDR2 FYNNEI. The length of the CDR3 is 17 residues. The CDR3 spells CASSGGANTLANEKLFF. For the CDR3, the DNA is TGTGCCAGCAGTGGGGGGGCGAACACGTTGGCTAATGAAAAACTGTTTTTT. The complete variable domain, with remaining parts taken from reference TRBV2 and TRBJ1-4, reads EPEVTQTPSHQVTQMGQEVILRCVPISNHLYFYWYRQILGQKVEFLVSFYNNEISEKSEIFDDQFSVERPDGSNFTLKIRSTKLEDSAMYFCASSGGANTLANEKLFFGSGTQLSVL.

J is TRBJ2-6 and V is TRBV9; 8 positions agree with TRBD1. CDR1 is SGDLS and CDR2 is YYNGEE in the germline V gene. Trimming at V came to 3 bases and at J to 0 bases, leaving 5 bases not matched to a gene. The CDR3 is 17 amino acids. CDR3 protein: CASSGGQGRSGANVLTF. CDR3 DNA: TGTGCCAGCAGCGGTGGACAGGGCCGCTCTGGGGCCAACGTCCTGACTTTC.

The CDR3 coding sequence is TGTGCCAGCAGCTTCGGCAGTAACACTGAAGCTTTCTTT. Translated, it gives CASSFGSNTEAFF. The rearrangement joins TRBV7-8 to TRBJ1-1, with D unresolved. CDR3 size: 13 residues. Deletions cut 3 bases from V and 2 bases from J, with 7 bases between. Germline V gives CDR1 SGHVS, CDR2 FQNEAQ.

The chain couples TRBV19 to TRBJ2-7, with 7 nucleotides matching TRBD2. In germline, CDR1 is LNHDA, CDR2 SQIVND (reference sequence). The CDR3 has 15 amino acids. Unmatched junction bases numbered 5, after V lost 3 bases and J lost 0 bases. CDR3 amino acids: CASSMFGGGSYEQYF. The CDR3 nucleotides are TGTGCCAGTAGTATGTTCGGCGGGGGCTCCTACGAGCAGTACTTC.

V gene TRBV9 combines with J gene TRBJ1-2; 7 positions match TRBD1. With V trimmed by 3 bases and J by 2 bases, 1 base remained unmatched. Germline assignment: CDR1 SGDLS and CDR2 YYNGEE. This CDR3 comprises 13 residues. Here the CDR3 DNA reads TGTGCCAGCAGCGGGACAGGAAACTATGGCTACACCTTC. Its translation is CASSGTGNYGYTF.

The J gene is TRBJ1-2, the V gene TRBV4-1, with TRBD1 as a possible D gene (5 bases). Germline V gene data show CDR1 as MGHRA and CDR2 as YSYEKL. Trimming shortened V by 4 bases and J by 1 base, and 13 bases separated the two germline ends. The CDR3 consists of 15 residues. CDR3 sequence: CASSPGGDLNYGYTF. As DNA, the CDR3 is TGCGCCAGCAGCCCCGGAGGGGACCTTAACTATGGCTACACCTTC.

This chain links TRBV28 with TRBJ2-7; D remains ambiguous. The V and J ends lost 6 bases and 4 bases respectively, with 7 bases between them. The CDR3 consists of 11 residues. Germline V CDR1 and CDR2: MDHEN, SYDVKM. CDR3 DNA sequence: TGTGCCAGCAGGAAGACATACGAGCAGTACTTC. It codes for CASRKTYEQYF.

The chain has TRBV18 and TRBJ2-5; 7 bases are a match to TRBD1. The V segment lost 5 bases and the J segment 2 bases; nucleotides outside the gene matches: 11. This CDR3 is 16 amino acids long. Germline CDR1 KGHSH, CDR2 LQKENI. As DNA, the CDR3 is TGTGCCAGCTCAGCAAATGCTCCGGGACAGCAAGAGACCCAGTACTTC. It is translated as CASSANAPGQQETQYF.

The chain uses TRBV19 and TRBJ1-5; unclear D gene. The germline V gene has CDR1 LNHDA and CDR2 SQIVND (reference sequence). Trimming removed 3 bases at V and 6 bases at J, with 18 bases between. This CDR3 spans 16 amino acids. The CDR3 reads CASSISFLGSGQPQHF. Here the CDR3 DNA reads TGTGCCAGTAGTATTTCTTTCTTGGGGTCAGGTCAGCCCCAGCATTTT.

The chain couples TRBV7-2 to TRBJ2-7, with unresolved D. V dropped 3 bases and J dropped 9 bases, with 21 bases sitting between them. This CDR3 is 15 amino acids long. From germline, CDR1 is SGHTA and CDR2 FQGNSA. This CDR3 reads CASSFPGITSNLQYF. The CDR3 region has the DNA TGTGCCAGCAGCTTCCCGGGTATAACCTCTAATCTGCAGTACTTC. Using reference TRBV7-2 and TRBJ2-7 for the parts outside the CDR3, the full variable domain is GAGVSQSPSNKVTEKGKDVELRCDPISGHTALYWYRQSLGQGLEFLIYFQGNSAPDKSGLPSDRFSAERTGGSVSTLTIQRTQQEDSAVYLCASSFPGITSNLQYFGPGTRLTVT.

This chain links TRBV2 with TRBJ2-1; D not certain. Between the trimmed V and J ends, which lost 1 base and 12 bases, there was a span of 13 bases. Germline V CDR1 and CDR2: SNHLY, FYNNEI. CDR3 length equals 13 residues. CDR3 sequence (DNA): TGTGCCAGCAGTGAAGTACTCCAGAACGTGCAGTTCTTC. Amino acid sequence: CASSEVLQNVQFF.

V is TRBV5-1 and J is TRBJ1-3; no clear D gene. The length of the CDR3 is 15 residues. V was trimmed by 0 bases and J by 2 bases, leaving 9 bases between them. The germline V gene has CDR1 SGHRS and CDR2 YFSETQ. CDR3 loop: CASSLDGVAGNTIYF. In DNA form, the CDR3 reads TGCGCCAGCAGCTTGGACGGGGTAGCTGGAAACACCATATATTTT.

The V call is TRBV27, the J call TRBJ1-4, with D maybe TRBD1 (6 bases). The germline V gene has CDR1 MNHEY and CDR2 SMNVEV (reference sequence). The CDR3 has 17 amino acids. V was pared by 5 bases and J by 8 bases, with 24 bases between. The CDR3 DNA follows: TGTGCCAGCAGTCCCTACAGGGAAGGTTCTTTGAGGGAAAAACTGTTTTTT. Translation: CASSPYREGSLREKLFF.

The chain joins TRBV7-7 to TRBJ2-6, with D hard to call. CDR3 length: 16 amino acids. The germline V gene has CDR1 SSHAT and CDR2 FNYEAQ (reference sequence). V lost 5 bases to trimming and J lost 5 bases, with 16 bases between them. The CDR3 loop reads CASSVRPQSRANVLTF. Here the CDR3 DNA reads TGTGCCAGCAGCGTAAGGCCACAAAGTCGGGCCAACGTCCTGACTTTC.

J is TRBJ1-2 and V is TRBV5-8; TRBD1 aligns across 10 bases. Germline trimming cut 7 bases from V and 0 bases from J; bases unmatched to any gene: 9. Germline assignment: CDR1 SGHTS and CDR2 YDEGEE. The CDR3 spans 16 residues. The CDR3 protein is CASPGTGALTNYGYTF. CDR3 nucleotides: TGTGCCAGCCCGGGGACAGGGGCGCTGACTAACTATGGCTACACCTTC.

The V and J genes are TRBV10-3 and TRBJ1-2; 9 nucleotides match TRBD1. Unmatched junction bases numbered 8, after V lost 0 bases and J lost 6 bases. Germline-derived CDR1 and CDR2 are ENHRY and SYGVKD. The CDR3 extends over 16 amino acids. CDR3 nucleotide sequence: TGTGCCATCAGTGAGTCTTTCGGGACAGGGATCGATGGCTACACCTTC. Translated, it gives CAISESFGTGIDGYTF.

V gene TRBV27 combines with J gene TRBJ2-2; 10 positions agree with TRBD1. J gave up 5 bases and V 6 bases, and 3 bases lay outside the gene matches. Germline lookup yields CDR1 MNHEY and CDR2 SMNVEV (reference sequence). This CDR3 is 14 amino acids long. CDR3 DNA sequence: TGTGCCAGCAGCAAGGACAGGGGGACCGGGGAGCTGTTTTTT. Its protein is CASSKDRGTGELFF.

This chain joins TRBV29-1 and TRBJ2-1; TRBD2 matches at 9 bases. Germline-derived CDR1 and CDR2 are SQVTM and ANQGSEA. The ends lost 2 bases at V and 2 bases at J; junction bases unmatched: 4. This CDR3 comprises 15 residues. CDR3 DNA: TGCAGCGTTGAAATAGCGGGGGCCCCCTACAATGAGCAGTTCTTC. This encodes CSVEIAGAPYNEQFF.

CDR3 sequence: CATSGTLHGGYTF. CDR3 in DNA: TGTGCCACCAGTGGAACCTTGCATGGGGGCTACACCTTC. This chain connects TRBV24-1 to TRBJ1-2; D is uncertain. CDR3 length equals 13 residues. V dropped 5 bases and J dropped 8 bases, with 14 bases sitting between them. The germline V gene encodes CDR1 KGHDR and CDR2 SFDVKD.

CDR3 nucleotide sequence: TGTGCCAGCAGTTTCGAATTTACACCTCCCAACACTGAAGCTTTCTTT. Amino acid sequence: CASSFEFTPPNTEAFF. The J gene is TRBJ1-1, the V gene TRBV6-5; D unresolved. The CDR3 is 16 residues long. Germline CDR1 and CDR2: MNHEY and SVGAGI. Between the trimmed V and J ends, which lost 4 bases and 2 bases, there was a span of 17 bases.